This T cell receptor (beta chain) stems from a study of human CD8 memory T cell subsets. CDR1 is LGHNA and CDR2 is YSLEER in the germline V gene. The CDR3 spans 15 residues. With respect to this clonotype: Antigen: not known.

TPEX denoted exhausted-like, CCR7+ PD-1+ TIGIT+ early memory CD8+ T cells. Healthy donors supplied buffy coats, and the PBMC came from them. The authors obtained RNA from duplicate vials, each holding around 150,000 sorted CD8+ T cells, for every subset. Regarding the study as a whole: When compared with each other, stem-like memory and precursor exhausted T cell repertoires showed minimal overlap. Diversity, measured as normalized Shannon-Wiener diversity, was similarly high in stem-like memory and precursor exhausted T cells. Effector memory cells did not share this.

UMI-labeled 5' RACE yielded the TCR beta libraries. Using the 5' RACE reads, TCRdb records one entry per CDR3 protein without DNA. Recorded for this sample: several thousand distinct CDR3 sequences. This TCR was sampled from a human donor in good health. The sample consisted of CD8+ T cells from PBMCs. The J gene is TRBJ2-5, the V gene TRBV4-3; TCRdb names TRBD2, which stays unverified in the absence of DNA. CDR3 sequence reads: CASSQDYGPDETQYF.